This TCR beta chain emerged from a study of T cell changes during pregnancy in multiple sclerosis. Sequencing was performed with immunoSEQ multiplex PCR; in TCRdb, only in-frame clones are kept and a portion is missing. Of about 68,000 clones in the sample, approximately 90% were seen once. CDR1 is KGHSH and CDR2 is LQKENI in the germline V gene. CDR3 length: 12 residues. V dropped 6 bases and J dropped 4 bases, with 10 bases sitting between them. The material was peripheral blood, obtained in the third trimester of pregnancy. The chain is built from TRBV18 and TRBJ2-7; D possibly corresponds to TRBD1 (5 bases). The TCR sequence derives from a female donor with multiple sclerosis, enrolled in a pregnancy study. The CDR3 sequence is CASSDSKYEQYF. The CDR3 bases are TGTGCCAGCTCCGACAGTAAGTACGAGCAGTACTTC.